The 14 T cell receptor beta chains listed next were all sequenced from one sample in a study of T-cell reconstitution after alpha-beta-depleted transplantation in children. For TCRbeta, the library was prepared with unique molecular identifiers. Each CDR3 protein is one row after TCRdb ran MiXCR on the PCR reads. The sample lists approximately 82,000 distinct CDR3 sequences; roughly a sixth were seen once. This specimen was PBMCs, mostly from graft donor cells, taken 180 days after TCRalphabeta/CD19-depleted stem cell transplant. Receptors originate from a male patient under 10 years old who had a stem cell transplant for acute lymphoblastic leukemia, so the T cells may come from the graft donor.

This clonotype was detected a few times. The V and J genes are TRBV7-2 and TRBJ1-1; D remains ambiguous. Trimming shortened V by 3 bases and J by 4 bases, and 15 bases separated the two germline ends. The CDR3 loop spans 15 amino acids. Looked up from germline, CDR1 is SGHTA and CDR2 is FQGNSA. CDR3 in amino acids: CASSFLRILRTEAFF. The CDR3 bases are TGTGCCAGCAGCTTTCTGCGGATCCTACGCACTGAAGCTTTCTTT.

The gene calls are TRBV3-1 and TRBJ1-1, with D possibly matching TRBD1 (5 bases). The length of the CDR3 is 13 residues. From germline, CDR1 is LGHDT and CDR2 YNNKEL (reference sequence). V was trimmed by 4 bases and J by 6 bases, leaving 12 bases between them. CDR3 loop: CASSPGWGAEAFF. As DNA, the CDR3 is TGTGCCAGCAGCCCCGGTTGGGGGGCTGAAGCTTTCTTT.

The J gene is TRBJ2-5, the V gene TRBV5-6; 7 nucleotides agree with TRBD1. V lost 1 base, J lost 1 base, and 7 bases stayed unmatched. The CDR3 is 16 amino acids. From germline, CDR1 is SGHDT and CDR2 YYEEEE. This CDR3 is CASSLYTGTAQETQYF. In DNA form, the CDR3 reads TGTGCCAGCAGCTTGTATACCGGGACAGCCCAAGAGACCCAGTACTTC.

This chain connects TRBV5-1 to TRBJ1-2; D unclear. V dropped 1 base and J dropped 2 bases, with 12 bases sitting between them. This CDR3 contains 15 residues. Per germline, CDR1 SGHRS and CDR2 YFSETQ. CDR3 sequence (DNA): TGCGCCAGCAGCTTGAGAGGGCCAGCCAACTATGGCTACACCTTC. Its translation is CASSLRGPANYGYTF.

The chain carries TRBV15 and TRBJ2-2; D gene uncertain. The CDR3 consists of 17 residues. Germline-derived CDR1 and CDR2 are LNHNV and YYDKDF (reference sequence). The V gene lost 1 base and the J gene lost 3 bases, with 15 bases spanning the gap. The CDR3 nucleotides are TGTGCCACCAGCAGAGGTCCGATAGGGTCTTACACCGGGGAGCTGTTTTTT. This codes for CATSRGPIGSYTGELFF.

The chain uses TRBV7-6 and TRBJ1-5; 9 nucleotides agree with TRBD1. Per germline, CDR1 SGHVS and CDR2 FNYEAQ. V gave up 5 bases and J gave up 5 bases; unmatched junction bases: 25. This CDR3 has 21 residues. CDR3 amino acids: CASSPRTGAPKMVMAYQPQHF. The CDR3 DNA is TGTGCCAGCAGCCCGAGGACAGGGGCCCCCAAAATGGTAATGGCCTATCAGCCCCAGCATTTT.

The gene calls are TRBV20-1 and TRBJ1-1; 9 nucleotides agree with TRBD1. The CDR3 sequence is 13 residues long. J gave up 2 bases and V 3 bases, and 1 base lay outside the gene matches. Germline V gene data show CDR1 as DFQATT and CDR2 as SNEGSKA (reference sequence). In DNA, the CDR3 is TGCAGTGCTAGTACAGGGGGCAACACTGAAGCTTTCTTT. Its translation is CSASTGGNTEAFF.

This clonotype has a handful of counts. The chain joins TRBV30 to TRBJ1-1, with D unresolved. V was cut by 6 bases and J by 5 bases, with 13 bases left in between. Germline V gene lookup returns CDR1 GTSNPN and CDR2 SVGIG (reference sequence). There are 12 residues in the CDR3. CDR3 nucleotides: TGTGCCTGCACGACTGGGAGGACTGAAGCTTTCTTT. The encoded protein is CACTTGRTEAFF.

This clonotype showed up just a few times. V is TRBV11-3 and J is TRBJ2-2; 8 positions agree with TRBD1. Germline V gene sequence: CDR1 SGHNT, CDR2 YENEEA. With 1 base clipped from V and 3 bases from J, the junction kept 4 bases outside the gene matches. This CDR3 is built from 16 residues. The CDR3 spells CASSLGRTGYTGELFF. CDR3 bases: TGTGCCAGCAGCTTAGGGCGGACAGGGTACACCGGGGAGCTGTTTTTT.

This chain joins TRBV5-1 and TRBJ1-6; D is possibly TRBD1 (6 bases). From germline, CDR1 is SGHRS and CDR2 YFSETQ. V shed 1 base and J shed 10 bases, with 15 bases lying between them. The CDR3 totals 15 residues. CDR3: CASSLNAGAASPLHF. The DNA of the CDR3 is TGCGCCAGCAGCTTGAATGCGGGGGCGGCCTCACCCCTCCACTTT.

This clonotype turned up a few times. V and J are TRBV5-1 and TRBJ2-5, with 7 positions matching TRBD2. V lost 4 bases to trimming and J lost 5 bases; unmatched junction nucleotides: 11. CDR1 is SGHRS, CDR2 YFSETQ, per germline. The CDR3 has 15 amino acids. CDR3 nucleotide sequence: TGCGCCAGCAGCACCAGACTAGCCACCGTGGAGACCCAGTACTTC. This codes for CASSTRLATVETQYF.

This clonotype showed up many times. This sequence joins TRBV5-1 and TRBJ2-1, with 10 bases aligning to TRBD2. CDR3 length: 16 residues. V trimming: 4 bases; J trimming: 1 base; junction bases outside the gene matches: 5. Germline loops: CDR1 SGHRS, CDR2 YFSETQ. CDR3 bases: TGCGCCAGCAGCGCTACTAGCGGGGAGTCCTACAATGAGCAGTTCTTC. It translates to CASSATSGESYNEQFF.

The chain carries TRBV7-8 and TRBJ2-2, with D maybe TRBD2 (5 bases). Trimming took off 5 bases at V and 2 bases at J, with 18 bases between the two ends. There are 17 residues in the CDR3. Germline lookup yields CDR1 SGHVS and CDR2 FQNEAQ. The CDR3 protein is CASSLSSEGYNTGELFF. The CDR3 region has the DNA TGTGCCAGCAGCCTCTCGTCCGAGGGATATAACACCGGGGAGCTGTTTTTT. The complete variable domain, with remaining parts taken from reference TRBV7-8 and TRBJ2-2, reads GAGVSQSPRYKVAKRGQDVALRCDPISGHVSLFWYQQALGQGPEFLTYFQNEAQLDKSGLPSDRFFAERPEGSVSTLKIQRTQQEDSAVYLCASSLSSEGYNTGELFFGEGSRLTVL.

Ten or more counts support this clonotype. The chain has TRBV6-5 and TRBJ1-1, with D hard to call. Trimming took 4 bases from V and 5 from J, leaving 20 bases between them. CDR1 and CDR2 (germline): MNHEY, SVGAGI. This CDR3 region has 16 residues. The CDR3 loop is CASSLLGQPLGTEAFF. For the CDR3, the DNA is TGTGCCAGCAGTTTGTTGGGCCAGCCCTTGGGGACTGAAGCTTTCTTT.